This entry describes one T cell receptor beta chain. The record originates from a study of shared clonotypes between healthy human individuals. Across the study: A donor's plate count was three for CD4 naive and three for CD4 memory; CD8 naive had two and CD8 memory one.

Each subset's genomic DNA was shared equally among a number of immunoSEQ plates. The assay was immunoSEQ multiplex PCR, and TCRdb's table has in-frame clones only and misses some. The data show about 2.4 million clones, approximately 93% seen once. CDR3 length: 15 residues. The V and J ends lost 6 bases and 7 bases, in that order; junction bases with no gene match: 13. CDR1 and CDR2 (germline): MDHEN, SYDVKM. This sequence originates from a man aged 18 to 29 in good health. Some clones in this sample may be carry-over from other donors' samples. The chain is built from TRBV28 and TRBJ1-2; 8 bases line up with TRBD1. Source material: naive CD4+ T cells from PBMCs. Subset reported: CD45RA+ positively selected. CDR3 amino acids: CASSRKETGVGGYTF. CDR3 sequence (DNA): TGTGCCAGCAGCCGCAAAGAGACAGGGGTGGGTGGCTACACCTTC.